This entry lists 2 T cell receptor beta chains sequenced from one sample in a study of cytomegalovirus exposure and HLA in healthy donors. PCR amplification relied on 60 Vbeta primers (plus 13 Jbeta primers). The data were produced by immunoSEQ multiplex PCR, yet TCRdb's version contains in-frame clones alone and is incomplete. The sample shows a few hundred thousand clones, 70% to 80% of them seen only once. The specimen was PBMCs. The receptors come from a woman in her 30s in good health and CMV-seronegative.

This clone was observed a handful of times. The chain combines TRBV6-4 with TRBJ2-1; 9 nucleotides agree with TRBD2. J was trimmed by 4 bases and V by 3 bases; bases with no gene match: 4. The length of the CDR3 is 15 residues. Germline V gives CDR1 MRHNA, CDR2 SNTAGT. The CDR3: CASSETSGTYNEQFF. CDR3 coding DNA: TGTGCCAGCAGTGAGACTAGCGGAACGTACAATGAGCAGTTCTTC.

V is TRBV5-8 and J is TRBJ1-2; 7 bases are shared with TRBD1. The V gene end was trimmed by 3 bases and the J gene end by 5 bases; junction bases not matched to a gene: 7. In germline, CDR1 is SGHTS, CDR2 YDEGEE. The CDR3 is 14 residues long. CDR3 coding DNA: TGTGCCAGCAGCTCAAGGACAGGACCTTATGGCTACACCTTC. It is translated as CASSSRTGPYGYTF.